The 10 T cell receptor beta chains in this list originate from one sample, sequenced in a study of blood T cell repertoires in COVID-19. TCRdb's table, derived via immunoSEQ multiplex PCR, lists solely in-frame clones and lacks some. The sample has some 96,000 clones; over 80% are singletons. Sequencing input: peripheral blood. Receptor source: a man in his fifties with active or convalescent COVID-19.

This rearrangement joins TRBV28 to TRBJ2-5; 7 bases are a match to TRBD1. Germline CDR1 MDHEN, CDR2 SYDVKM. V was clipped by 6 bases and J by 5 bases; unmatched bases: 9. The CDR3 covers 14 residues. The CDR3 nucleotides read TGTGCCAGCAGAGAAACAGGGGTACCGGAGACCCAGTACTTC. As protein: CASRETGVPETQYF.

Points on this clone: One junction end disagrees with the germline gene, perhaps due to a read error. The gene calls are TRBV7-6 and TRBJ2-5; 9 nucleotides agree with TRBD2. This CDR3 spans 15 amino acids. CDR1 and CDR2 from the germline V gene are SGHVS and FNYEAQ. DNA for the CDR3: TGTGCCAGCAGCATAGCGGGAGAGGGCGAAGAGACCCAGTACTTC. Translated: CASSIAGEGEETQYF. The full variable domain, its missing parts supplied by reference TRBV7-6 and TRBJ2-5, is GAGVSQSPRYKVTKRGQDVALRCDPISGHVSLYWYRQALGQGPEFLTYFNYEAQQDKSGLPNDRFSAERPEGSISTLTIQRTEQRDSAMYRCASSIAGEGEETQYFGPGTRLLVL.

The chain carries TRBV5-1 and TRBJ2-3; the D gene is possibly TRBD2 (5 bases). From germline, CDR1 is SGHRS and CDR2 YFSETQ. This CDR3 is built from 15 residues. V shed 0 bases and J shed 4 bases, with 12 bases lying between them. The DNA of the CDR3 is TGCGCCAGCAGCTTGGAGGATAGCGCGGCAGATACGCAGTATTTT. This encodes CASSLEDSAADTQYF.

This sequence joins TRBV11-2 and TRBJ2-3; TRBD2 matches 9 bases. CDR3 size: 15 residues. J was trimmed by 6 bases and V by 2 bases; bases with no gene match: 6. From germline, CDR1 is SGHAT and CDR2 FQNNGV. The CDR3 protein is CASSLTAGGGDTQYF. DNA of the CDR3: TGTGCCAGCAGCTTAACAGCGGGAGGCGGCGATACGCAGTATTTT.

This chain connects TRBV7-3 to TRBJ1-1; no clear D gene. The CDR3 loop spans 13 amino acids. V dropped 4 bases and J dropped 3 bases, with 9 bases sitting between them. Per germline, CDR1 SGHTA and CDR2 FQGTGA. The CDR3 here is CASSSNHDTEAFF. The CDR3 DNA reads TGTGCCAGCAGCTCCAATCATGACACTGAAGCTTTCTTT.

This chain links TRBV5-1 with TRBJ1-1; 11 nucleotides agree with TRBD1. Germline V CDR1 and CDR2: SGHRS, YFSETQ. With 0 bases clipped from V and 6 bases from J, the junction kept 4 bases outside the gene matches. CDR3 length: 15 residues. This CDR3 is CASSLDLGQGAEAFF. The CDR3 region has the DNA TGCGCCAGCAGCTTGGACCTGGGACAGGGGGCTGAAGCTTTCTTT. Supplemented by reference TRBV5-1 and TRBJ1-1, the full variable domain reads KAGVTQTPRYLIKTRGQQVTLSCSPISGHRSVSWYQQTPGQGLQFLFEYFSETQRNKGNFPGRFSGRQFSNSRSEMNVSTLELGDSALYLCASSLDLGQGAEAFFGQGTRLTVV.

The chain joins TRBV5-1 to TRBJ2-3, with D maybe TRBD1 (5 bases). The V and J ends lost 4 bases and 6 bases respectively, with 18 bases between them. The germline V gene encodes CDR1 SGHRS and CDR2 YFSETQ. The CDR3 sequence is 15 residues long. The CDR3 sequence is CASSPRWTPTDTQYF. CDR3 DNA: TGCGCCAGCAGCCCTAGGTGGACACCCACGGATACGCAGTATTTT.

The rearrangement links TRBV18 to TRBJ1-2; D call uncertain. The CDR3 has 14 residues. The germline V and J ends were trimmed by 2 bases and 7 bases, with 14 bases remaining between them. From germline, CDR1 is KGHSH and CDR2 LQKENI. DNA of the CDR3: TGTGCCAGCTCACCAATGGCGGCTGAGAGTGGCTACACCTTC. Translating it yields CASSPMAAESGYTF.

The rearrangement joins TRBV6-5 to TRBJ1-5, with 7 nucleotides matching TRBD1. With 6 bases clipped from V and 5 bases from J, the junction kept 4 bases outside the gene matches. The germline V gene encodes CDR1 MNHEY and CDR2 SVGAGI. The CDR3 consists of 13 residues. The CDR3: CASRTGQDQPQHF. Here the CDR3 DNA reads TGTGCCAGCAGGACCGGACAGGATCAGCCCCAGCATTTT.

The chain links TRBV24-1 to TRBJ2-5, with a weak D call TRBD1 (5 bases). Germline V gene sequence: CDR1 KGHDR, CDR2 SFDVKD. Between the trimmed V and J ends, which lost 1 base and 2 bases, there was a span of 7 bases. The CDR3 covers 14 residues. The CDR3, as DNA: TGTGCCACCAGTGATTTCGACAGTCAAGAGACCCAGTACTTC. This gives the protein CATSDFDSQETQYF.